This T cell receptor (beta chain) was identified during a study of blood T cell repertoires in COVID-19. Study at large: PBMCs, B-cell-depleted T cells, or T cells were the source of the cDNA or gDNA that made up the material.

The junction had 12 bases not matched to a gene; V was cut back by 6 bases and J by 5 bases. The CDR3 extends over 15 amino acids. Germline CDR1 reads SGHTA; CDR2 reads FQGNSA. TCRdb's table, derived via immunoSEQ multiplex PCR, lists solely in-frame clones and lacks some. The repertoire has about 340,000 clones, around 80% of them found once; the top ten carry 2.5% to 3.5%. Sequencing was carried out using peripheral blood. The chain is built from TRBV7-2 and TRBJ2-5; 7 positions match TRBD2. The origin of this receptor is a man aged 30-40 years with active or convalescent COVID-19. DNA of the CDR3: TGTGCCAGCAGGCCCCTCCGGGGGGAGGGCGAGACCCAGTACTTC. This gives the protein CASRPLRGEGETQYF.